A selection of T cell receptor beta chains follows, all from one sample in a study of blood T cell repertoires in COVID-19. Libraries were prepared by immunoSEQ multiplex PCR; TCRdb keeps only in-frame clonotypes and omits some of them. This table holds 350,000 or so clones, 89% found once. The sample was peripheral blood. Receptor source: a woman in her fifties or sixties with COVID-19, enrolled during active disease. CDR3s include the opening cysteine and the closing phenylalanine or tryptophan. A D gene is named only where the DNA matches it firmly. Size is omitted from some rows. Given values are once, few, many or a class for expanded clones.

D gene: NA; clone size: NA; J gene: TRBJ1-2; V gene: TRBV18; CDR3 protein: CASSPPQTGYGYTF; CDR3 DNA: TGTGCCAGCTCACCACCGCAAACGGGCTATGGCTACACCTTC
D gene: TRBD1; clone size: NA; J gene: TRBJ1-2; V gene: TRBV19; CDR3 protein: CASSIDGQGGYGYTF; CDR3 DNA: TGTGCCAGTAGTATAGACGGACAGGGGGGATATGGCTACACCTTC
D gene: NA; clone size: NA; J gene: TRBJ1-4; V gene: TRBV6-1; CDR3 protein: CASSEGVSREKLFF; CDR3 DNA: TGTGCCAGCAGTGAGGGCGTCAGCCGGGAAAAACTGTTTTTT
D gene: TRBD1; clone size: NA; J gene: TRBJ1-2; V gene: TRBV9; CDR3 protein: CASSPPSGRGIYGYTF; CDR3 DNA: TGTGCCAGCAGCCCCCCCTCGGGCAGGGGGATATATGGCTACACCTTC
D gene: TRBD1; clone size: NA; J gene: TRBJ1-3; V gene: TRBV13; CDR3 protein: CASSLDVRGSGNTIYF; CDR3 DNA: TGTGCCAGCAGCTTAGATGTCAGGGGGAGTGGAAACACCATATATTTT
D gene: TRBD2; clone size: NA; J gene: TRBJ2-5; V gene: TRBV28; CDR3 protein: CASSLSVAGARGTQYF; CDR3 DNA: TGTGCCAGCAGTTTATCGGTAGCGGGGGCCAGAGGGACCCAGTACTTC
D gene: TRBD1; clone size: NA; J gene: TRBJ2-1; V gene: TRBV5-6; CDR3 protein: CASSFPGTGVNEQFF; CDR3 DNA: TGTGCCAGCAGCTTTCCCGGGACAGGGGTCAATGAGCAGTTCTTC
D gene: TRBD1; clone size: NA; J gene: TRBJ1-4; V gene: TRBV28; CDR3 protein: CASSAAGQGRGKLFF; CDR3 DNA: TGTGCCAGCAGTGCGGCGGGACAGGGTAGGGGGAAACTGTTTTTT
D gene: NA; clone size: NA; J gene: TRBJ2-1; V gene: TRBV28; CDR3 protein: CASTHRVNEQFF; CDR3 DNA: TGTGCCAGCACCCACCGGGTTAATGAGCAGTTCTTC
D gene: NA; clone size: NA; J gene: TRBJ1-2; V gene: TRBV12-3/TRBV12-4; CDR3 protein: CASRMAGGYGYTF; CDR3 DNA: TGTGCCAGCAGAATGGCGGGAGGCTATGGCTACACCTTC
D gene: TRBD1; clone size: NA; J gene: TRBJ2-7; V gene: TRBV28; CDR3 protein: CASSLGQGAGEQYF; CDR3 DNA: TGTGCCAGCAGCCTGGGACAGGGGGCGGGCGAGCAGTACTTC
D gene: NA; clone size: NA; J gene: TRBJ1-5; V gene: TRBV4-2; CDR3 protein: CASSQEATALRPQHF; CDR3 DNA: TGTGCCAGCAGCCAAGAAGCGACCGCGCTTCGGCCCCAGCATTTT
D gene: NA; clone size: NA; J gene: TRBJ1-1; V gene: TRBV30; CDR3 protein: CAWSVPVLKAFF; CDR3 DNA: TGTGCCTGGAGTGTACCGGTTTTGAAAGCTTTCTTT
D gene: TRBD1; clone size: once; J gene: TRBJ2-2; V gene: TRBV7-9; CDR3 protein: CASREGQGRTGELFF; CDR3 DNA: TGTGCCAGCAGAGAAGGACAGGGTCGCACCGGGGAGCTGTTTTTT
D gene: TRBD1; clone size: once; J gene: TRBJ1-3; V gene: TRBV30; CDR3 protein: CAWSKDRAGNTIYF; CDR3 DNA: TGTGCCTGGAGCAAAGACAGGGCTGGAAACACCATATATTTT
D gene: NA; clone size: NA; J gene: TRBJ1-2; V gene: TRBV6-5; CDR3 protein: CASRMNGGYTF; CDR3 DNA: TGTGCCAGCAGAATGAACGGTGGCTACACCTTC
D gene: NA; clone size: NA; J gene: TRBJ1-2; V gene: TRBV9; CDR3 protein: CASSGPQGIGYGYTF; CDR3 DNA: TGTGCCAGCAGCGGACCCCAGGGGATCGGCTATGGCTACACCTTC
D gene: NA; clone size: NA; J gene: TRBJ2-3; V gene: TRBV11-2; CDR3 protein: CASSRGLDGTQYF; CDR3 DNA: TGTGCCAGCAGCCGAGGGCTAGACGGTACGCAGTATTTT
D gene: NA; clone size: NA; J gene: TRBJ2-7; V gene: TRBV7-3; CDR3 protein: CASSLKGEKQYF; CDR3 DNA: TGTGCCAGCAGCTTAAAAGGGGAAAAGCAGTACTTC
D gene: TRBD2; clone size: NA; J gene: TRBJ2-1; V gene: TRBV18; CDR3 protein: CASSPPTLAGAYNEQFF; CDR3 DNA: TGTGCCAGCTCACCACCGACCCTAGCGGGGGCCTACAATGAGCAGTTCTTC
D gene: TRBD1; clone size: NA; J gene: TRBJ2-1; V gene: TRBV2; CDR3 protein: CASSWDRNEQFF; CDR3 DNA: TGTGCCAGCAGCTGGGACAGGAATGAGCAGTTCTTC
D gene: NA; clone size: NA; J gene: TRBJ2-3; V gene: TRBV10-3; CDR3 protein: CAISARGDMNTQYF; CDR3 DNA: TGTGCCATCAGTGCCCGGGGGGACATGAATACGCAGTATTTT
D gene: TRBD1; clone size: NA; J gene: TRBJ2-6; V gene: TRBV7-3; CDR3 protein: CASSSSDRVKGANVLTF; CDR3 DNA: TGTGCCAGCAGCTCCTCAGACAGGGTGAAAGGGGCCAACGTCCTGACTTTC
D gene: TRBD1; clone size: NA; J gene: TRBJ1-2; V gene: TRBV5-8; CDR3 protein: CASSWDRVKNGYTF; CDR3 DNA: TGTGCCAGCAGTTGGGACAGGGTAAAGAATGGCTACACCTTC
D gene: TRBD1; clone size: NA; J gene: TRBJ2-2; V gene: TRBV2; CDR3 protein: CASSRTGGTGELFF; CDR3 DNA: TGTGCCAGCAGTCGGACAGGGGGCACCGGGGAGCTGTTTTTT
D gene: NA; clone size: NA; J gene: TRBJ2-5; V gene: TRBV28; CDR3 protein: CASSFAVVETQYF; CDR3 DNA: TGTGCCAGCAGTTTTGCGGTAGTGGAGACCCAGTACTTC
D gene: NA; clone size: NA; J gene: TRBJ1-2; V gene: TRBV19; CDR3 protein: CASTPLTSNYGYTF; CDR3 DNA: TGTGCCAGTACCCCACTTACTTCTAACTATGGCTACACCTTC
D gene: TRBD1; clone size: NA; J gene: TRBJ2-7; V gene: TRBV7-3; CDR3 protein: CASSPDRGREQYF; CDR3 DNA: TGTGCCAGCAGCCCGGACAGGGGACGGGAGCAGTACTTC
D gene: TRBD1; clone size: NA; J gene: TRBJ2-2; V gene: TRBV5-1; CDR3 protein: CASSSLDRPWTGELFF; CDR3 DNA: TGCGCCAGCAGCTCCCTGGACAGGCCGTGGACCGGGGAGCTGTTTTTT
D gene: TRBD1; clone size: NA; J gene: TRBJ2-7; V gene: TRBV18; CDR3 protein: CASSVDRVGEQYF; CDR3 DNA: TGTGCCAGCTCCGTAGACAGGGTTGGCGAGCAGTACTTC
D gene: TRBD1; clone size: NA; J gene: TRBJ2-3; V gene: TRBV3-1/TRBV3-2; CDR3 protein: CASSPSRDRGGTQYF; CDR3 DNA: TGTGCCAGCAGCCCGTCCCGGGACAGGGGAGGTACGCAGTATTTT
D gene: NA; clone size: few; J gene: TRBJ1-6; V gene: TRBV6-5; CDR3 protein: CASRTGTRNSPLHF; CDR3 DNA: TGTGCCAGCAGAACAGGGACGCGGAATTCACCCCTCCACTTT
D gene: TRBD2; clone size: NA; J gene: TRBJ2-3; V gene: TRBV30; CDR3 protein: CAWSGPTSGLTDTQYF; CDR3 DNA: TGTGCCTGGAGTGGCCCGACTAGCGGGCTGACAGATACGCAGTATTTT
D gene: TRBD1; clone size: NA; J gene: TRBJ1-4; V gene: TRBV18; CDR3 protein: CASSPTGSNEKLFF; CDR3 DNA: TGTGCCAGCTCACCGACAGGGTCTAATGAAAAACTGTTTTTT
D gene: NA; clone size: NA; J gene: TRBJ1-2; V gene: TRBV18; CDR3 protein: CASSPDPLRGYTF; CDR3 DNA: TGTGCCAGCTCACCCGATCCCCTTCGGGGCTACACCTTC
D gene: NA; clone size: NA; J gene: TRBJ1-4; V gene: TRBV30; CDR3 protein: CAWTGSLGTNEKLFF; CDR3 DNA: TGTGCCTGGACAGGATCACTGGGAACTAATGAAAAACTGTTTTTT
D gene: TRBD1; clone size: NA; J gene: TRBJ1-5; V gene: TRBV19; CDR3 protein: CASSTTRQGNNQPQHF; CDR3 DNA: TGTGCCAGTAGTACCACTCGACAGGGTAACAATCAGCCCCAGCATTTT
D gene: TRBD1; clone size: NA; J gene: TRBJ2-5; V gene: TRBV7-8; CDR3 protein: CASRQGQGFRETQYF; CDR3 DNA: TGTGCCAGCAGACAGGGACAGGGCTTTCGGGAGACCCAGTACTTC
D gene: NA; clone size: NA; J gene: TRBJ1-2; V gene: TRBV25-1; CDR3 protein: CASSEANYGYTF; CDR3 DNA: TGTGCCAGCAGTGAGGCAAACTATGGCTACACCTTC
D gene: NA; clone size: NA; J gene: TRBJ2-5; V gene: TRBV7-9; CDR3 protein: CASSLMSGKVETQYF; CDR3 DNA: TGTGCCAGCAGCTTAATGTCAGGGAAGGTGGAGACCCAGTACTTC
D gene: NA; clone size: NA; J gene: TRBJ1-1; V gene: TRBV29-1; CDR3 protein: CSVGGQQGINTEAFF; CDR3 DNA: TGCAGCGTTGGGGGGCAGCAAGGTATTAACACTGAAGCTTTCTTT
D gene: NA; clone size: NA; J gene: TRBJ2-3; V gene: TRBV5-1; CDR3 protein: CASRLGQPRTDTQYF; CDR3 DNA: TGCGCCAGCAGATTAGGACAGCCCAGGACAGATACGCAGTATTTT
D gene: TRBD2; clone size: NA; J gene: TRBJ2-1; V gene: TRBV29-1; CDR3 protein: CSVVPSGGAHEQFF; CDR3 DNA: TGCAGCGTAGTTCCTAGCGGGGGGGCCCATGAGCAGTTCTTC
D gene: NA; clone size: once; J gene: TRBJ1-3; V gene: TRBV28; CDR3 protein: CASSLNPPGAGNTIYF; CDR3 DNA: TGTGCCAGCAGTTTAAACCCGCCCGGAGCCGGAAACACCATATATTTT
D gene: NA; clone size: NA; J gene: TRBJ1-5; V gene: TRBV6-2/TRBV6-3; CDR3 protein: CASSPAARQVVSLLSNQPQHF; CDR3 DNA: TGTGCCAGCAGCCCTGCTGCAAGACAGGTCGTTTCCCTACTTAGCAATCAGCCCCAGCATTTT
D gene: TRBD1; clone size: NA; J gene: TRBJ1-1; V gene: TRBV10-3; CDR3 protein: CAIRTGVNTEAFF; CDR3 DNA: TGTGCCATCAGGACAGGGGTAAACACTGAAGCTTTCTTT
D gene: NA; clone size: once; J gene: TRBJ1-4; V gene: TRBV13; CDR3 protein: CASSRGGPQSEKLFF; CDR3 DNA: TGTGCCAGCAGCCGGGGAGGGCCTCAAAGTGAAAAACTGTTTTTT
D gene: NA; clone size: NA; J gene: TRBJ2-7; V gene: TRBV7-9; CDR3 protein: CASSPLYEQYF; CDR3 DNA: TGTGCCAGCAGCCCCCTTTACGAGCAGTACTTC
D gene: NA; clone size: NA; J gene: TRBJ1-6; V gene: TRBV2; CDR3 protein: CASLRNPQGYNSPLHF; CDR3 DNA: TGTGCCAGCCTTCGGAACCCTCAGGGGTATAATTCACCCCTCCACTTT
D gene: NA; clone size: NA; J gene: TRBJ2-7; V gene: TRBV5-1; CDR3 protein: CASSPTGISYEQYF; CDR3 DNA: TGCGCCAGCAGCCCAACAGGGATCTCCTACGAGCAGTACTTC
D gene: TRBD2; clone size: NA; J gene: TRBJ2-7; V gene: TRBV27; CDR3 protein: CASSFLSSGATYEQYF; CDR3 DNA: TGTGCCAGCAGTTTCCTCTCCAGCGGGGCCACCTACGAGCAGTACTTC
D gene: NA; clone size: NA; J gene: TRBJ1-1; V gene: TRBV9; CDR3 protein: CASSPAPDPEAFF; CDR3 DNA: TGTGCCAGCAGCCCAGCGCCCGATCCTGAAGCTTTCTTT
D gene: NA; clone size: NA; J gene: TRBJ2-1; V gene: TRBV19; CDR3 protein: CASSRGPGKGYNEQFF; CDR3 DNA: TGTGCCAGTAGTAGGGGGCCCGGGAAGGGCTACAATGAGCAGTTCTTC
D gene: TRBD1; clone size: NA; J gene: TRBJ2-3; V gene: TRBV27; CDR3 protein: CASSLRDRGPDTQYF; CDR3 DNA: TGTGCCAGCAGTCTCCGGGACAGGGGCCCAGATACGCAGTATTTT
D gene: NA; clone size: NA; J gene: TRBJ1-6; V gene: TRBV19; CDR3 protein: CASNVQTVFNSPLHF; CDR3 DNA: TGTGCCAGTAACGTTCAGACAGTCTTTAATTCACCCCTCCACTTT
D gene: TRBD2; clone size: NA; J gene: TRBJ2-5; V gene: TRBV18; CDR3 protein: CASSPRGGPGETQYF; CDR3 DNA: TGTGCCAGCTCACCACGGGGGGGTCCGGGGGAGACCCAGTACTTC
D gene: TRBD1; clone size: once; J gene: TRBJ2-1; V gene: TRBV5-1; CDR3 protein: CASSSPLIDRGRDNEQFF; CDR3 DNA: TGCGCCAGCAGCTCCCCCTTAATCGACAGGGGCCGGGACAATGAGCAGTTCTTC
D gene: NA; clone size: once; J gene: TRBJ1-4; V gene: TRBV28; CDR3 protein: CASSLIDRGNEKLFF; CDR3 DNA: TGTGCCAGCAGTTTAATAGACAGAGGTAATGAAAAACTGTTTTTT
D gene: TRBD1; clone size: few; J gene: TRBJ1-4; V gene: TRBV4-1; CDR3 protein: CASSQGDRVGEKLFF; CDR3 DNA: TGCGCCAGCAGCCAAGGAGACAGGGTTGGTGAAAAACTGTTTTTT
D gene: TRBD1; clone size: NA; J gene: TRBJ2-5; V gene: TRBV19; CDR3 protein: CASSIGTGKETQYF; CDR3 DNA: TGTGCCAGTAGTATTGGGACAGGAAAAGAGACCCAGTACTTC